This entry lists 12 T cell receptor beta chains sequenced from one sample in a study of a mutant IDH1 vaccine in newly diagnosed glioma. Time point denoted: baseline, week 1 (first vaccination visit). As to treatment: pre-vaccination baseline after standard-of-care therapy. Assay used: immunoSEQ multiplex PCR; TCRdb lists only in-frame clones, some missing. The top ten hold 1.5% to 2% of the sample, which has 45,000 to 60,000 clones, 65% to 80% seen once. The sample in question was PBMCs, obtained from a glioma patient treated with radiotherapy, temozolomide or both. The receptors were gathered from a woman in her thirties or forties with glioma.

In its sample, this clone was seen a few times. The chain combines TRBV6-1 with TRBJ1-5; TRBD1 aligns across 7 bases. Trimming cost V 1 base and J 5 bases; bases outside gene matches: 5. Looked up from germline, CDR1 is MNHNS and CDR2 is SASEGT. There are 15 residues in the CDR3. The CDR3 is CASSEGDSGYQPQHF. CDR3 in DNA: TGTGCCAGCAGTGAAGGGGACAGCGGGTATCAGCCCCAGCATTTT.

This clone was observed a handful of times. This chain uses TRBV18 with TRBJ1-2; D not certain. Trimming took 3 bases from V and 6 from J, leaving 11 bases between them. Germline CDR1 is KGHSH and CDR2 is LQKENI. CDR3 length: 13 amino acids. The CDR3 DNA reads TGTGCCAGCTCACCGAGGGAATCGGATGGCTACACCTTC. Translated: CASSPRESDGYTF.

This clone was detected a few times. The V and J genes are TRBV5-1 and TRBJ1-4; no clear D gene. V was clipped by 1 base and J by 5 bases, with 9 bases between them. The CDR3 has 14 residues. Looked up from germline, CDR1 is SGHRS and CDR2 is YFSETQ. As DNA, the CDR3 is TGCGCCAGCAGCTTGTTCAGCGAGAATGAAAAACTGTTTTTT. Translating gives CASSLFSENEKLFF.

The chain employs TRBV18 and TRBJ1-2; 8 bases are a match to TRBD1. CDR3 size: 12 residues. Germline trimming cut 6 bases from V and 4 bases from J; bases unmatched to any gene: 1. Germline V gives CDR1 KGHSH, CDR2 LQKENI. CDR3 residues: CASSGTGYGYTF. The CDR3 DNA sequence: TGTGCCAGCTCTGGGACAGGCTATGGCTACACCTTC.

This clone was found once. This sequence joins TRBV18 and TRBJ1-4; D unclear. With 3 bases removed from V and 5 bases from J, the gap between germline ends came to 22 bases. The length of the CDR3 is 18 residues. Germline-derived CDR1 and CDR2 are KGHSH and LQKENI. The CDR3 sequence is CASSPRPPQDGSNEKLFF. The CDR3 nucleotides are TGTGCCAGCTCACCTCGGCCACCCCAGGACGGCTCCAATGAAAAACTGTTTTTT.

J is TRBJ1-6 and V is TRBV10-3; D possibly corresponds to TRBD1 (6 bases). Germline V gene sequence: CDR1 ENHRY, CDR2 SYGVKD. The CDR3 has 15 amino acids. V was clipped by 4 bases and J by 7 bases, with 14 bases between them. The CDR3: CAISAQGLGNSPLHF. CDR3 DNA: TGTGCCATCAGTGCCCAGGGGCTAGGAAATTCACCCCTCCACTTT.

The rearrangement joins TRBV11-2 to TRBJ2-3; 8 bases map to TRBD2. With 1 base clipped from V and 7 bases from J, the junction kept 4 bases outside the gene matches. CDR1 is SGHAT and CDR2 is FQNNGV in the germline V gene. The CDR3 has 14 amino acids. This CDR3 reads CASSLGRGVYTQYF. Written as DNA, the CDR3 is TGTGCCAGCAGCTTAGGGCGGGGGGTCTATACGCAGTATTTT.

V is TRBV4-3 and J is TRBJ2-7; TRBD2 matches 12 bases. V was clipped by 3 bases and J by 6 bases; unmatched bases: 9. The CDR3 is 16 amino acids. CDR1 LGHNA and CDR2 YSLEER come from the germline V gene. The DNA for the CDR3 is TGCGCCAGCAGCCAGGAGCTAGCGGGGGGGACTCGCGAGCAGTACTTC. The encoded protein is CASSQELAGGTREQYF.

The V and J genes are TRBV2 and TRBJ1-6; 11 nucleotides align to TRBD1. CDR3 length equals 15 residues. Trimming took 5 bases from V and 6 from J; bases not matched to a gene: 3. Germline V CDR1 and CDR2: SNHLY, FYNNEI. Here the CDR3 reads CASSSGTGGNSPLHF. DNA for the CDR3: TGTGCCAGCAGTTCAGGGACAGGGGGTAATTCACCCCTCCACTTT.

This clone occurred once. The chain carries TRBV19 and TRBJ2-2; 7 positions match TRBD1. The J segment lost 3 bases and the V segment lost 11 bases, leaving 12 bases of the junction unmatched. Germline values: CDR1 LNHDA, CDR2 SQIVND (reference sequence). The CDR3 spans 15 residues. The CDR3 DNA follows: TGTGCCGCATCTTTGACAGGGTCCTACACCGGGGAGCTGTTTTTT. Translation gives CAASLTGSYTGELFF.

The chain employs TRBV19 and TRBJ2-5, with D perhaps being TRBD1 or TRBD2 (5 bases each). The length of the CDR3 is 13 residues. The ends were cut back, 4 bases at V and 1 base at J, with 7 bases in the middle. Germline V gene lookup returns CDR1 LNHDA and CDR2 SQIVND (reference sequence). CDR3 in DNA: TGTGCCAGTAGTACGGGACCCCAAGAGACCCAGTACTTC. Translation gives CASSTGPQETQYF.

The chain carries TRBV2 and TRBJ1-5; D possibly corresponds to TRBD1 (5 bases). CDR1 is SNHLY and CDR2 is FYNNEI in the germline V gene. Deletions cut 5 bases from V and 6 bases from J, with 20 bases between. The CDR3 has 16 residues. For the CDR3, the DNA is TGTGCCAGCAGTCCCCAAACAGGATTGGGGGGTCAGCCCCAGCATTTT. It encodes CASSPQTGLGGQPQHF.